This entry is about one T cell receptor (beta chain). This clonotype appeared many times. Its antigen is not yet known. There are no base qualities to consult, and no much larger clone falls within one base. The data belong to a study of glioma-infiltrating T cells (dated by TCRdb to the mid-2010s). About the study as a whole: Low-grade gliomas were WHO grade II oligodendrogliomas or astrocytomas, and glioblastomas were WHO grade IV tumors sampled at initial rather than recurrent diagnosis. Dexamethasone was administered to glioma patients for six or fewer days before surgery. Each tissue-infiltrating repertoire was compared with the same patient's peripheral blood repertoire to measure divergence between tissue and blood T-cell populations. Sequencing coverage of about 4.5- to 11-fold of roughly one million peripheral T cells was targeted for blood libraries. Glioma tissue, non-neoplastic brain tissue and matched peripheral blood mononuclear cells were used as sources from which TCR alpha- and beta-chain repertoires were sequenced. The paired cohort was made up of three low-grade glioma patients, about 8 primary glioblastoma patients and three non-glioma patients who contributed non-neoplastic brain tissue. Results the study describes overall, beyond this receptor: Patients with low tissue-blood divergence were marked by a signature set of shared blood CDR3 motifs, and this signature set was depleted in highly divergent patients. Only a very small number of CDR3 sequences turned up in both tissue and blood, a result put down to high CDR3 diversity combined with limited sampling. In non-neoplastic patients, VJ-independent divergence between tissue and blood fell below expectation, whereas in all gliomas, and especially in low-grade gliomas, the divergence rose above expectation. Group comparisons were based on small numbers of patients: three non-neoplastic, three low-grade glioma and roughly 8 glioblastoma patients.

Immediately after resection, surgical brain or tumor specimens were cryofrozen in liquid nitrogen, with peripheral blood cells collected concurrently. V loses 6 bases, J loses 4 bases, and the germline ends lie 12 bases apart. From the cysteine up to the phenylalanine, the CDR3 has a length of 13 residues. Only the CDR3 part of the read is kept: 39 bases, read in frame from the first base. The germline V gene specifies MDHEN as CDR1 and SYDVKM as CDR2. The iRepertoire nested amplicon-rescue multiplex PCR (arm-PCR) platform was used to amplify TCR alpha and beta CDR3 regions from RNA. For one-step reverse transcription and amplification, roughly 85-400 ng of tissue mRNA or PBMC total RNA was used as input. Following bead purification, Illumina adapters were added by a secondary multiplex PCR, and the libraries were gel-purified between 200 and 400 bp. The libraries contained internal 6-nucleotide barcodes that were used for demultiplexing. Sequencing of the libraries was done on an Illumina MiSeq using 2x220 or 2x250 nucleotide paired-end reads. The authors' pipeline ran thus. Paired reads were merged with FLASH 1.2.11 and aligned to the GRCh37 human genome with BWA-MEM before extracting TRA and TRB reads. V and J assignment used an IMGT-derived reference of cassette sequences and CDR3 motifs that included pseudogenes. Reads were translated in three frames, and productive CDR3s were defined by a C…FGXG motif without stop codons. Unique combinations of V-J cassette pair and CDR3 amino acid sequence were defined as clonotypes. Filtering of reads was based on Hamming distance, with the threshold set by the sequence error rate of each sample in mapped regions. TCRdb reworked the public reads: Q25 trimming with fastp, MiXCR clone assembly, productive beta chains retained. A single entry per CDR3 protein holds the most common genes and DNA from its merged rows. None of the V and J calls come from the authors' own analysis; TCRdb made them. Counted in this sample were about 400,000 distinct CDR3 sequences; roughly 41% of them appeared once. Of the sample, around 12% falls within the top ten clones.

The V gene is TRBV28 and the J gene is TRBJ1-2, and TRBD1 may be the D gene, going by 5 matching bases. Sequenced material: glioma tissue, nonneoplastic brain tissue, or PBMCs (not recorded which). The sequence was collected from a human donor with low-grade glioma or glioblastoma, undergoing nonglioma brain surgery, or in good health (not recorded which). The nucleotides are TGTGCCAGCAGCAACACAGGCTCCTATGGCTACACCTTC. Its protein is CASSNTGSYGYTF.